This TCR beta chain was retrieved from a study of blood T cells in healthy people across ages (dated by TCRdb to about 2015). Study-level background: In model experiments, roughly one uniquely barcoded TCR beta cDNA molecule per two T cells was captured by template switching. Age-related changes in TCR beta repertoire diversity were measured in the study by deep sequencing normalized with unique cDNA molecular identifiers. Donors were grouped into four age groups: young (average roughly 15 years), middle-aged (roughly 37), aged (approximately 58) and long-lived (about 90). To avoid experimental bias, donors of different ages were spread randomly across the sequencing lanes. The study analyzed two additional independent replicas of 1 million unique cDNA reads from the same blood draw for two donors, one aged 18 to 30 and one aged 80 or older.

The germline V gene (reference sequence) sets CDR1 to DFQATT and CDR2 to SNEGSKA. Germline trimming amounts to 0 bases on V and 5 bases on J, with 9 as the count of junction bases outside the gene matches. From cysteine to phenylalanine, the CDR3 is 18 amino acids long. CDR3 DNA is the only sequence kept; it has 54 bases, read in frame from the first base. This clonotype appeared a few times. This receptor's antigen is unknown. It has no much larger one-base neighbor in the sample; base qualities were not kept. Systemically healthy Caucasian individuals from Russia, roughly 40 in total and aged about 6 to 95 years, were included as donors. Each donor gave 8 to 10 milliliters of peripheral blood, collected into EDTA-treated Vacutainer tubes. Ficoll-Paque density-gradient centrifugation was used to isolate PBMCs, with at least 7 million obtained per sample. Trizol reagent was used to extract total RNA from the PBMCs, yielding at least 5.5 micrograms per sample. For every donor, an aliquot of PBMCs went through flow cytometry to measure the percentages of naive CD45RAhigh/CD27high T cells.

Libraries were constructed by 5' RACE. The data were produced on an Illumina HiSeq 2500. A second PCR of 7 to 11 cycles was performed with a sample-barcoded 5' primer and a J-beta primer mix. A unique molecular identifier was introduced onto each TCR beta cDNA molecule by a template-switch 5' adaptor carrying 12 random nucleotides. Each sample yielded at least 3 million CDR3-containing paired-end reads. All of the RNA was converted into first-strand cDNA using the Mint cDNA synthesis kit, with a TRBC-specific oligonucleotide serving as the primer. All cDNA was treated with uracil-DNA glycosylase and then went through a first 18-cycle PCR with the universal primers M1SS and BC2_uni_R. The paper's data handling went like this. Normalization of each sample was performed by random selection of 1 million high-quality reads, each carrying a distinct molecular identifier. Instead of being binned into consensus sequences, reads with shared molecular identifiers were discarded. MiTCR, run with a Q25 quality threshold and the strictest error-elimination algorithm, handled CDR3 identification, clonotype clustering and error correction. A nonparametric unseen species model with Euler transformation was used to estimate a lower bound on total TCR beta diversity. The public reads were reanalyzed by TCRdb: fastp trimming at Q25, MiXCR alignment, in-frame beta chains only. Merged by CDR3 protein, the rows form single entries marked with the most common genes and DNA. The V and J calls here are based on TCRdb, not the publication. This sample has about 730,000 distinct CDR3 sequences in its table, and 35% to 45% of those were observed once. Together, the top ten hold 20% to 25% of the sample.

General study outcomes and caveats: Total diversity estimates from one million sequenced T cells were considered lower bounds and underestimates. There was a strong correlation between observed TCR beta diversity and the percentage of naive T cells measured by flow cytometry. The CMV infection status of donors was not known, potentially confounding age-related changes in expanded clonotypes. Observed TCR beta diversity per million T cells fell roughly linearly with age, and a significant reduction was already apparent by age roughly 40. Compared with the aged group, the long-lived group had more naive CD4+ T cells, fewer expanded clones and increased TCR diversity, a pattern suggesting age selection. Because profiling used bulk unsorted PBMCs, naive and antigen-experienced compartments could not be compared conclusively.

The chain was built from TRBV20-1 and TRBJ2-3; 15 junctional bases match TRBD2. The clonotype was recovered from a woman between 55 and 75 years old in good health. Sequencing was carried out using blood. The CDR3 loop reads CSARDWTSGGAEGDTQYF. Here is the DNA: TGCAGTGCTAGAGACTGGACTAGCGGGGGGGCCGAGGGAGATACGCAGTATTTT.